This T cell receptor beta chain was sequenced during a study of T cells in Graves' hyperthyroidism and ophthalmopathy. This clonotype showed up many times. The antigen remains unidentified. General study points: Most thyroid clonotypes expanded above 0.001 were also detected in blood.

The CDR3 sequence is 15 residues long. With 5 bases clipped from V and 2 bases from J, the junction kept 5 bases outside the gene matches. In germline, CDR1 is SGHAT, CDR2 FQNNGV. Hyperthyroidism in the patients, aged 18 to 65, was newly diagnosed and under 2 months in duration. TCR beta CDR3 regions were amplified from RNA. First-round RT-PCR targeting the TCR CDR3 was performed with the HTBI primer set. TCRdb called the multiplex PCR reads again in MiXCR, with one record for every CDR3 protein. The sample consists of hundreds of thousands of distinct CDR3 sequences, 25% of them appearing once. J is TRBJ2-1 and V is TRBV11-2; TRBD2 matches at 8 bases. The receptor's source is a middle-aged man with Graves' hyperthyroidism. The sequenced material came from blood. CDR3 bases: TGTGCCAGCAGCCGTTTTAGCGGGGCCTACAATGAGCAGTTCTTC. It specifies CASSRFSGAYNEQFF.